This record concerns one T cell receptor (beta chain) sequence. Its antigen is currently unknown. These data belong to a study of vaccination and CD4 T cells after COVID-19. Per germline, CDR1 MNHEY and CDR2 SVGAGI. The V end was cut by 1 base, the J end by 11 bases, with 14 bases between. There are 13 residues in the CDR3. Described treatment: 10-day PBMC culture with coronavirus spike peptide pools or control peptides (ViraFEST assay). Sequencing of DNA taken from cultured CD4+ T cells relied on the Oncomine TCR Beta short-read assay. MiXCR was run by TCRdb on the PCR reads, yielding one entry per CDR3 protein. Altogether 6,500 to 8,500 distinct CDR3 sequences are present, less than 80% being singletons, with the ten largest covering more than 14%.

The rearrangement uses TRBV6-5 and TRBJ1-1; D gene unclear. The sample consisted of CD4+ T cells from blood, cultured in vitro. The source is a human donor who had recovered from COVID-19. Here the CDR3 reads CASSYLVESDAFF. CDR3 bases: TGTGCCAGCAGTTACTTGGTGGAGTCAGATGCTTTCTTT.